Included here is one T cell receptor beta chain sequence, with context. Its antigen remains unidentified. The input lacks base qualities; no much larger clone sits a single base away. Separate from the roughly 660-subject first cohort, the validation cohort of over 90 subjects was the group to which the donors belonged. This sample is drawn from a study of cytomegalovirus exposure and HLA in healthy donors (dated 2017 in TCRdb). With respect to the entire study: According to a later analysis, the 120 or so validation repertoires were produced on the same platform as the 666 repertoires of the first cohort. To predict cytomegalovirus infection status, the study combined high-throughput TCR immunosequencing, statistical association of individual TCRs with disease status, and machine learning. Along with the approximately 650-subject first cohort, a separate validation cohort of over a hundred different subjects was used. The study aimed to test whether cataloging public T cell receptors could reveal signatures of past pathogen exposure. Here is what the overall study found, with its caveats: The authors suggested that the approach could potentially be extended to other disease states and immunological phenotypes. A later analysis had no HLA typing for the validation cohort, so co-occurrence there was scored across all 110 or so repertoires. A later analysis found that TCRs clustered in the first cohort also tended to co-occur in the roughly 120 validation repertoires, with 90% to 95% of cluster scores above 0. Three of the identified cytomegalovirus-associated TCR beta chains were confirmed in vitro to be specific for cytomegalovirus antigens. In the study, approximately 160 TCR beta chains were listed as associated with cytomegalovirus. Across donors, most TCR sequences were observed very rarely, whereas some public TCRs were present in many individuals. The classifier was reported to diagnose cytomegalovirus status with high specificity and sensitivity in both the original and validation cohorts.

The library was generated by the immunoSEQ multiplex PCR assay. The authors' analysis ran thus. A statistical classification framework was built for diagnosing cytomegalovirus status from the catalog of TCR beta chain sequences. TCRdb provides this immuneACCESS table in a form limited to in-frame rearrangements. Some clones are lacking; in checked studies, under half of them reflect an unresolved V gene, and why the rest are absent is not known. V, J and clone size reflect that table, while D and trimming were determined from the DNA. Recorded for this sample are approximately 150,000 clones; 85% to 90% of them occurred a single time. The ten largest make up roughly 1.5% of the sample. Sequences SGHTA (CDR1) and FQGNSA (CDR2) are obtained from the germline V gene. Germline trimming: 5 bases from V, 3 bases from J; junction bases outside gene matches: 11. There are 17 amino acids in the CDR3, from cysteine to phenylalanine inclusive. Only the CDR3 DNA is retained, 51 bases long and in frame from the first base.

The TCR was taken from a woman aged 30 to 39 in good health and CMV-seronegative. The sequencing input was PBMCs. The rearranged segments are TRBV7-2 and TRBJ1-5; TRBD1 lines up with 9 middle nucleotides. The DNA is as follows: TGTGCCAGCAGCAGCCCTCCGGACAGGGGCGTCAATCAGCCCCAGCATTTT. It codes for CASSSPPDRGVNQPQHF.